This entry features one TCR beta chain sequence. This sample was taken from a study of blood T cell repertoires in COVID-19. This table comes from immunoSEQ multiplex PCR, and its TCRdb copy is limited to in-frame clones, with some not included. The data contain almost 350,000 clones, 89% of them singletons. The CDR3 runs 17 residues. Germline CDR1 and CDR2: SGHVS and FQNEAQ. V lost 1 base and J 0 bases, leaving 10 bases between the germline ends. This clonotype originated in a woman aged 55 to 70 with COVID-19, enrolled during active disease. J is TRBJ1-6 and V is TRBV7-8; D is unclear. The sequenced sample was peripheral blood. The CDR3 bases are TGTGCCAGCAGCTTAGGCTCGTTGAGCTCCTATAATTCACCCCTCCACTTT. Encoded protein: CASSLGSLSSYNSPLHF.